These T cell receptor beta chains were read from a single sample in a study of blood T cell repertoires in COVID-19. The assay was immunoSEQ multiplex PCR, and TCRdb's table has in-frame clones only and misses some. The sample includes fewer than 300,000 clones, more than 80% of them seen just once. Sequencing used peripheral blood. The receptor source for this set is a woman aged 50 to 65 with COVID-19, enrolled during active disease. The CDR3 runs from the conserved cysteine through the conserved F or W.

j_call	v_call	cdr3_aa
TRBJ2-1	TRBV25-1	CASKLRRVGGNEQFF
TRBJ1-5	TRBV2	CASSAQVDFGSQHF
TRBJ2-7	TRBV19	CASGGQGVFEQYF
TRBJ2-2	TRBV14	CASSGWSGVTGELFF
TRBJ2-3	TRBV10-1	CASSDRGRPPSTDTQYF
TRBJ1-2	TRBV12-3/TRBV12-4	CASKMTGDYGYTF
TRBJ2-1	TRBV6-5	CASRLEREPYNEQFF
TRBJ2-7	TRBV7-2	CASSLVGTGNHEQYF
TRBJ2-2	TRBV27	CASSVGAGELFF
TRBJ1-1	TRBV25-1	CASSSGRGDTEAFF
TRBJ2-1	TRBV6-4	CASSEWGGRSYNEQFF
TRBJ1-5	TRBV19	CASSIDRGGNNQPQHF
TRBJ2-3	TRBV5-1	CASSFSSTDTQYF
TRBJ2-1	TRBV5-1	CASSLAFNGDEQFF
TRBJ2-7	TRBV2	CASSGGLTYEQYF
TRBJ2-7	TRBV4-2	CASSQDWSSEQYF
TRBJ2-7	TRBV27	CASSLGHEQYF
TRBJ1-2	TRBV18	CASSPPGRAGVGYTF
TRBJ2-1	TRBV7-2	CASSGQGGLGSHEQFF
TRBJ2-5	TRBV7-9	CASSSGFRQETQYF
TRBJ1-5	TRBV18	CASSLYSNQPQHF
TRBJ1-3	TRBV15	CATSRAGGTGNTIYF
TRBJ2-7	TRBV9	CASSAGTSVFNLYEQYF
TRBJ2-2	TRBV6-5	CASGTSGRATGELFF
TRBJ1-2	TRBV12-3/TRBV12-4	CATTGGQGSGYTF